The 3 T cell receptor beta chains listed next were all sequenced from one sample in a study of cytomegalovirus exposure and HLA in healthy donors. The assay was immunoSEQ multiplex PCR, and TCRdb's table has in-frame clones only and misses some. The sample lists more than 140,000 clones, 85% to 90% occurring once. Sequences were obtained from PBMCs. These receptors were collected from a woman under 30 in good health and CMV-seropositive.

The chain links TRBV19 to TRBJ2-1; 8 bases fit TRBD2. Looked up from germline, CDR1 is LNHDA and CDR2 is SQIVND (reference sequence). After removal of 5 bases from V and 5 bases from J, the junction contained 8 bases not matched to a gene. The CDR3 consists of 15 residues. CDR3 sequence: CASSGGGGRHNEQFF. For the CDR3, the DNA is TGTGCCAGTAGTGGGGGCGGGGGGCGTCACAATGAGCAGTTCTTC.

The chain carries TRBV7-2 and TRBJ2-3; possible D gene TRBD1, 6 bases. The CDR3 has 15 residues. The germline V gene has CDR1 SGHTA and CDR2 FQGNSA. The germline V and J ends were trimmed by 5 bases and 2 bases, with 14 bases remaining between them. Written as DNA, the CDR3 is TGTGCCAGCAGCGACCGGGACAAGTACACAGATACGCAGTATTTT. As protein: CASSDRDKYTDTQYF.

The gene calls are TRBV9 and TRBJ1-2; 7 bases line up with TRBD1. The V gene end was trimmed by 0 bases and the J gene end by 4 bases; junction bases not matched to a gene: 6. The germline V gene has CDR1 SGDLS and CDR2 YYNGEE. The CDR3 length is 15 residues. CDR3 amino acids: CASSVAQGETYGYTF. The CDR3 nucleotides read TGTGCCAGCAGCGTAGCCCAGGGGGAGACCTATGGCTACACCTTC.